This record covers a single TCR beta chain. Other DNA sequences from this sample encode an identical CDR3 as well. This CDR3 has 13 residues. CDR1 is LNHDA and CDR2 is SQIVND in the germline V gene (reference sequence). Trimming took off 4 bases at V and 2 bases at J, with 8 bases between the two ends. This specimen comes from a study of tumor-infiltrating lymphocytes in localized non-small cell lung cancer. Data came from immunoSEQ multiplex PCR; TCRdb stores just in-frame clones and leaves some out. This table has tens of thousands of clones, approximately 64% appearing once. The gene calls are TRBV19 and TRBJ2-5; a weak D match, TRBD1 (6 bases). Sequenced material: lung tumor tissue. The receptor was derived from a human donor with non-small cell lung cancer. CDR3 sequence: CASSNRVQETQYF. CDR3 coding DNA: TGTGCCAGTAGTAACAGGGTACAAGAGACCCAGTACTTC.